The source of this TCR beta chain is a study of cytomegalovirus exposure and HLA in healthy donors. At the level of the study: Of about 400 genotyped donors, around 76% clustered with self-reported Caucasian donors.

The PCR contained 60 Vbeta and 13 Jbeta primers. Using immunoSEQ multiplex PCR, the repertoire was profiled, and TCRdb retains in-frame clones only, with some absent. Here the sample spans under 120,000 clones, around 79% being singletons. Study-wide results and limits: In a later analysis, across HLA loci, associated TCR counts were highest for DRB1, lowest for HLA-C. Common viral pathogens were later found to be apparently linked to several of the most significant clusters.

On this clone itself: The target antigen is unknown.

V dropped 2 bases and J dropped 9; count of bases not matched to a gene: 6. CDR3 length: 14 residues. Germline CDR1 MNHEY, CDR2 SMNVEV (reference sequence). What was sequenced was PBMCs. This sequence was found in a woman aged 40 to 50 in good health and CMV-seronegative. The rearrangement joins TRBV27 to TRBJ2-1; 8 bases map to TRBD2. In DNA, the CDR3 is TGTGCCAGCAGTTTAGTACTAGCGGTTGGTGAGCAGTTCTTC. It codes for CASSLVLAVGEQFF.